A single T cell receptor (beta chain) is shown here with its context. This clone was picked up one time. This clone's antigen is unknown. Base quality data are lacking; no much larger clone is found one base away. This specimen belongs to a study of blood T cell repertoires in COVID-19 (dated by TCRdb to 2019 to 2021). In terms of the full investigation: The collaborator samples originated in the United States, Italy and Spain and spanned the acute and convalescent phases of COVID-19. The material from the prospective study consisted of cDNA or gDNA derived from T cells, B-cell-depleted T cells, or PBMCs. Subjects who had been exposed to COVID-19, were actively infected with it, or had recovered from it provided the deeply sampled blood TCRbeta repertoires that made up the dataset. The repertoires were released in a freely available public database meant as a resource for research on the immune response to SARS-CoV-2. The samples were drawn from two sources: the first 160 participants of the ongoing ImmuneRACE study, and 1,000 to 1,500 subjects contributed by 6 global collaborators. Sample metadata almost always included a de-identified subject ID, COVID-19 status, age in years and sex. HLA class I and class II types, where available, came from metadata supplied by the sample provider rather than from assay-based typing. Overall study outcomes, separate from this receptor: How much clinical and demographic metadata was included differed by source and by participant, and the metadata was provided uncurated.

The cysteine opens and the phenylalanine closes a CDR3 of 12 amino acids. The CDR3 DNA has 36 bases and is translated from base 1. Trimming removed 6 bases from V and 4 bases from J; the gene matches leave 0 bases unexplained. From the germline V gene, CDR1 is LGHNT and CDR2 is FRNRAP. Collaborating institutions collected whole blood in K2EDTA tubes following their own protocols. For TCRbeta analysis, collaborators shipped samples as frozen whole blood, isolated PBMCs, or DNA extracted from either of those sample types. The immunoSEQ Assay, a bias-controlled multiplex PCR, was used to amplify TCRbeta CDR3 regions from genomic DNA. The study's processing was this. Within the assay, amplification of reference gene primers was used to estimate how many nucleated cells each sample contained. Sequence reads were collapsed and filtered to measure the absolute abundance of every unique TCRbeta CDR3 rearrangement. Productive Simpson clonality was computed per sample as the square root of Simpson's diversity index over productive rearrangements. The clones in this table, taken by TCRdb from immuneACCESS, are in-frame only. Not every clone is retained; where verified, under half of the shortfall comes from an unresolved V gene, and the cause of the rest is unknown. The V and J calls and clone size are taken from that table; D and trimming were inferred from the DNA. Here the sample has 100,000 or so clones; 82% occur a single time. The ten largest clonotypes hold roughly 11% of the sample.

Sequencing input: peripheral blood. The TCR was taken from a man between 65 and 79 years old with active or convalescent COVID-19. In this chain, TRBV12-5 is recombined with TRBJ1-2; a stretch of 9 junction bases matches TRBD1. The DNA reads TGTGCTAGTGGGGACAGGGGCTATGGCTACACCTTC. Translated, it reads CASGDRGYGYTF.